Sequencing of this TCR beta chain was carried out in a study of spatial heterogeneity in lung cancer. Study-wide background: Combinations of a unique TCR and a UMI were tallied in raw reads, and on average each appeared more than ten times. Study-wide results and limits: The number of expanded tumor alpha and beta chains correlated with mutation number.

At least ten counts were recorded for this clonotype. The antigen remains undetermined. This CDR3 contains 12 residues. Germline V gene sequence: CDR1 GTSNPN, CDR2 SVGIG (reference sequence). The junction had 8 bases not matched to a gene; V was cut back by 8 bases and J by 5 bases. Each CDR3 protein gets one entry after TCRdb re-called the 5' RACE reads with MiXCR. The sample holds fewer than 9,500 distinct CDR3 sequences, less than 10% seen once. Indicated time point: sample taken at primary tumor resection. The chain links TRBV30 to TRBJ1-1, with TRBD1 matching over 7 bases. The receptor was isolated from a male donor with early-stage non-small cell lung cancer. The sample consisted of lung tumor tissue, taken at surgery. The CDR3 DNA reads as TGTGCCGGAACCAGGGGGAATACTGAAGCTTTCTTT. Amino acids: CAGTRGNTEAFF.